This T cell receptor (beta chain) was profiled in a study of shared clonotypes between healthy human individuals. Study conclusions and caveats: Compared with clonotypes that all four donors shared, non-shared clonotypes had lower generation probabilities.

The CDR3 contains 14 residues. The germline V gene encodes CDR1 WSHSY and CDR2 SAAADI. The junction had 5 bases not matched to a gene; V was cut back by 3 bases and J by 5 bases. Sorted-subset replicate PCRs used roughly 180 ng DNA, approximately 33,000 T cell genomes. The data were produced by immunoSEQ multiplex PCR, yet TCRdb's version contains in-frame clones alone and is incomplete. The sample holds hundreds of thousands of clones, approximately 95% seen once. A word on this clone: What it recognizes is unknown.

The naive CD8 fraction comprised CD45RO-negative cells positively selected for CCR7 and excluded terminally differentiated effector memory CD45RA+ cells. The rearrangement links TRBV10-2 to TRBJ1-2; the match to TRBD1 covers 8 bases. Sequenced sample: naive CD8+ T cells sorted from blood. This receptor was taken from a woman in her twenties or thirties in good health. CDR3 sequence (DNA): TGCGCCAGCAGTGAAACGGACAGGGCATATGGCTACACCTTC. Encoded protein: CASSETDRAYGYTF.